Listed here is a single TCR beta chain. This sample was taken from a study of tumour-infiltrating T cells in Burkitt lymphoma. Assay: immunoSEQ multiplex PCR; the TCRdb copy retains only in-frame clones and omits some. The profile shows 11,000 to 15,000 clones, less than 90% of them singletons. Trimming pared 1 base from V and 3 bases from J, leaving 6 bases between. The CDR3 runs to 13 residues. The V gene's germline CDR1 is SGHDT and CDR2 YYEEEE. The sequencing input was tumor tissue. The chain recombines TRBV5-6 with TRBJ2-3; no definite D call. The TCR originated in a human donor with diffuse large B-cell lymphoma. For the CDR3, the DNA is TGTGCCAGCAGCTTGATGGGTACAGATACGCAGTATTTT. This sequence encodes CASSLMGTDTQYF.